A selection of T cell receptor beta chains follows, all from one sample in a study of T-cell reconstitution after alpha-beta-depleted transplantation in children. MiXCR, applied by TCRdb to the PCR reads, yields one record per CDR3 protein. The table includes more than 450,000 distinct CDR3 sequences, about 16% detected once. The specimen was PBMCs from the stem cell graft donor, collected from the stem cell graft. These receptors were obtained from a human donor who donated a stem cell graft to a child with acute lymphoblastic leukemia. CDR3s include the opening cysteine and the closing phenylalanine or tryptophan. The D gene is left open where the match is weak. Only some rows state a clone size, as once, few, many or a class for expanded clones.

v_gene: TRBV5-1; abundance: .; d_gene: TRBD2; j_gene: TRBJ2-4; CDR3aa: CASSLGEGAKNIQYF; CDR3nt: TGCGCCAGCAGCTTGGGGGAGGGGGCCAAAAACATTCAGTACTTC
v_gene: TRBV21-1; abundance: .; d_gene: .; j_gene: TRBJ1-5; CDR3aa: CASSKNDRGPQQPQHF; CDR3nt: TGTGCCAGCAGCAAAAATGACAGGGGGCCACAACAGCCCCAGCATTTT
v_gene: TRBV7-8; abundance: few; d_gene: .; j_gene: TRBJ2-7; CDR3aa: CASSLVASEQYF; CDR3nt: TGTGCCAGCAGCTTGGTGGCTTCCGAGCAGTACTTC
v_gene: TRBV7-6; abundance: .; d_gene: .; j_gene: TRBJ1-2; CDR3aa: CASSLVAGGYGYTF; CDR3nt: TGTGCCAGCAGCTTAGTGGCCGGTGGGTATGGCTACACCTTC
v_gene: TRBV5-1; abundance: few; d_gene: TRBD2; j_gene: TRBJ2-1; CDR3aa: CASSLGTSGRPRSYNEQFF; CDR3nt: TGCGCCAGCAGCTTGGGGACTAGCGGGAGGCCTCGCTCCTACAATGAGCAGTTCTTC
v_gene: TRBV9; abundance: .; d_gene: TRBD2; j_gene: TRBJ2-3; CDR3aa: CASSPGGISGISSTDTQYF; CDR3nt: TGTGCCAGCAGCCCCGGGGGTATTAGCGGGATCTCTAGCACAGATACGCAGTATTTT
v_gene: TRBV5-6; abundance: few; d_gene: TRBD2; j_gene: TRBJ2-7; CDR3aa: CAWTGGPTHEQYF; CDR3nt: TGTGCATGGACGGGAGGGCCTACCCACGAGCAGTACTTC
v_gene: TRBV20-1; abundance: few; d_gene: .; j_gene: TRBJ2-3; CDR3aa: CSAAPGSTDTQYF; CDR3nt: TGCAGTGCTGCCCCCGGTAGCACAGATACGCAGTATTTT
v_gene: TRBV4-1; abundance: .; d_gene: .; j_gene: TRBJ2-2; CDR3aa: CASSQANGVGPGELFF; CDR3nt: TGCGCCAGCAGCCAAGCAAACGGGGTAGGCCCCGGGGAGCTGTTTTTT
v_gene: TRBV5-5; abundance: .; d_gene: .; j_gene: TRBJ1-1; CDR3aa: CASSPTLGSFMNTEAFF; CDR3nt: TGTGCCAGCAGCCCAACACTTGGTAGCTTCATGAACACTGAAGCTTTCTTT